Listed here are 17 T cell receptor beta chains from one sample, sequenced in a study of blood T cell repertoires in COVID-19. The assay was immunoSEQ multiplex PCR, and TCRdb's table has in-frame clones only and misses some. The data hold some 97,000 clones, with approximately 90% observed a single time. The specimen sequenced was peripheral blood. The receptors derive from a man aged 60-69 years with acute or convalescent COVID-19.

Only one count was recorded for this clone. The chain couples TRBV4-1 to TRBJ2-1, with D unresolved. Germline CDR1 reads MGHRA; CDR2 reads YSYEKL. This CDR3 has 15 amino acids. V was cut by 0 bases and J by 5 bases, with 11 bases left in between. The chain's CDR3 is CASSQDGILHNEQFF. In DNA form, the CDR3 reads TGCGCCAGCAGCCAAGATGGAATACTACACAATGAGCAGTTCTTC.

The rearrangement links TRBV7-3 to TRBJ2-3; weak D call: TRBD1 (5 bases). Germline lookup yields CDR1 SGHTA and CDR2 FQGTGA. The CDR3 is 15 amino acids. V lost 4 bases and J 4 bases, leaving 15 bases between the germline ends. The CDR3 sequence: CASSSSRVGADTQYF. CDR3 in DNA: TGTGCCAGCAGCTCTTCGAGAGTAGGGGCAGATACGCAGTATTTT.

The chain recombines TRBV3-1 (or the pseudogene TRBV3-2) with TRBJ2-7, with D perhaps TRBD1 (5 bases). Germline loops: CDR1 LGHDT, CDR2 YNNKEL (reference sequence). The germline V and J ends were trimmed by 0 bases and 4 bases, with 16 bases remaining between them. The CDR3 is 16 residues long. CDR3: CASSQDRWGFGYEQYF. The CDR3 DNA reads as TGTGCCAGCAGCCAAGATAGGTGGGGCTTTGGGTACGAGCAGTACTTC.

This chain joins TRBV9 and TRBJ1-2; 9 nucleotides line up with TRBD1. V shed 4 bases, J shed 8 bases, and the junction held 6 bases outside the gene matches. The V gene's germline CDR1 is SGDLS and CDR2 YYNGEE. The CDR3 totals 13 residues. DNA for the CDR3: TGTGCCAGCAGCCCCTGGGACAGGGACGGCTACACCTTC. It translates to CASSPWDRDGYTF.

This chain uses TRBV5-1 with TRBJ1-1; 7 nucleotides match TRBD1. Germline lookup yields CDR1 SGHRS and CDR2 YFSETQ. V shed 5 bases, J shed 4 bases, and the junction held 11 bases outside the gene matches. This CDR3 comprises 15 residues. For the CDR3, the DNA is TGCGCCAGCAGACAGGGGCGGGCTTCTGGCACTGAAGCTTTCTTT. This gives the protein CASRQGRASGTEAFF.

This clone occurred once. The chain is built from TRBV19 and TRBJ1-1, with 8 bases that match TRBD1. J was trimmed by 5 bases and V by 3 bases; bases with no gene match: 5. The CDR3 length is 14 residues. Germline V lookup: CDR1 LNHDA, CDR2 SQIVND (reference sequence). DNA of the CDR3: TGTGCCAGTAGTATCCAGGGGGCGAAAACTGAAGCTTTCTTT. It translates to CASSIQGAKTEAFF.

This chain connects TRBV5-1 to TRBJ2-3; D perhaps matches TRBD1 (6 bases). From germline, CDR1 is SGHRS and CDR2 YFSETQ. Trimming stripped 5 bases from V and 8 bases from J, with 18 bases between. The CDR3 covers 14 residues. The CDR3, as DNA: TGCGCCAGCAGATCCGGGACGGGGACAACTACGCAGTATTTT. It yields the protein CASRSGTGTTTQYF.

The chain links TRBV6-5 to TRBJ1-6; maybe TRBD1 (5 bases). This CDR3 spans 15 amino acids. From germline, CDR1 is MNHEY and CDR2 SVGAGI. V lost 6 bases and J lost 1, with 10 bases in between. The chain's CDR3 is CASRGRGSYNSPLHF. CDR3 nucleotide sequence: TGTGCCAGCAGGGGAAGGGGTTCCTATAATTCACCCCTCCACTTT.

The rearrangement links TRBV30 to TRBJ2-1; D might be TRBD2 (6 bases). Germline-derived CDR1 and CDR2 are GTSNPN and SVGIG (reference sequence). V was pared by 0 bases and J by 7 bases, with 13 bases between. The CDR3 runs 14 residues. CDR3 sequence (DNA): TGTGCCTGGAGTGTGGGTTCGGGAGTGAATGAGCAGTTCTTC. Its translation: CAWSVGSGVNEQFF.

CDR3: CASSLSGRFREQYF. CDR3 DNA: TGTGCCAGCAGTTTGAGCGGGAGATTTCGCGAGCAGTACTTC. The chain recombines TRBV27 with TRBJ2-7; 8 bases agree with TRBD2. This CDR3 has 14 amino acids. V shed 3 bases, J shed 6 bases, and the junction held 7 bases outside the gene matches. Germline V gene sequence: CDR1 MNHEY, CDR2 SMNVEV (reference sequence).

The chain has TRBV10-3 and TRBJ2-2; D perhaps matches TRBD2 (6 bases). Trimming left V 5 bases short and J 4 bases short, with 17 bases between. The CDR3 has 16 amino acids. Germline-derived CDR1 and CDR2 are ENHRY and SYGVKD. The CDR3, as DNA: TGTGCCATCAGTACGCCTTGGGACTGGCGCACCGGGGAGCTGTTTTTT. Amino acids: CAISTPWDWRTGELFF.

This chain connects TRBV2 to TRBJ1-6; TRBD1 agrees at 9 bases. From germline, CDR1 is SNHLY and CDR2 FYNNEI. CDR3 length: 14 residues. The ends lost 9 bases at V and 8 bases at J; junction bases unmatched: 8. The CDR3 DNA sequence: TGTGCCAGAACCACAGGGGGCAAGGATTCACCCCTCCACTTT. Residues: CARTTGGKDSPLHF.

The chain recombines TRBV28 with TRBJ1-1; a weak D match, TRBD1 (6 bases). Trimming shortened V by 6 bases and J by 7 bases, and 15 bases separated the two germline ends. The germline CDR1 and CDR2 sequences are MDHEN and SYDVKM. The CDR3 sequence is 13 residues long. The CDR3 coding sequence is TGTGCCAGCAGACCACCGGGACAAAGTGAAGCTTTCTTT. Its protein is CASRPPGQSEAFF.

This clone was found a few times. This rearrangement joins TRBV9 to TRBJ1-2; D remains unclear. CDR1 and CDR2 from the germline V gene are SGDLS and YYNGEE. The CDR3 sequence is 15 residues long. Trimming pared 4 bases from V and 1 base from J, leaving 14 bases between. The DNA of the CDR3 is TGTGCCAGCAGCCCCTCTTCGACTGGTAACTATGGCTACACCTTC. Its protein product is CASSPSSTGNYGYTF.

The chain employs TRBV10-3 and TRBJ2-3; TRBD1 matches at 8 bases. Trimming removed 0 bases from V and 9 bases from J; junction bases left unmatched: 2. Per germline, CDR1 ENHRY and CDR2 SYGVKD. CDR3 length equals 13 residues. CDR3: CAISESNRGTQYF. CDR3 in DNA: TGTGCCATCAGTGAGTCGAACAGGGGGACGCAGTATTTT.

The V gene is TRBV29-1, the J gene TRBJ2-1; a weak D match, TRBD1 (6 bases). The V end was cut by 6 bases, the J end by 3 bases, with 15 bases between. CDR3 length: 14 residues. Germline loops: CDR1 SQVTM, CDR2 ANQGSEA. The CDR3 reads CSVGGQMNYNEQFF. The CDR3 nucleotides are TGCAGCGTAGGTGGACAGATGAACTACAATGAGCAGTTCTTC.

Written as DNA, the CDR3 is TGTGCCAGTAGTGGACGACTAGCGGAGCGCACAGATACGCAGTATTTT. It yields the protein CASSGRLAERTDTQYF. The chain combines TRBV19 with TRBJ2-3; 9 bases agree with TRBD2. This CDR3 region has 16 residues. From germline, CDR1 is LNHDA and CDR2 SQIVND (reference sequence). The trim removed 5 bases at V and 1 base at J, leaving 7 bases unmatched.